The 20 T cell receptor beta chains below come from one sample, sequenced in a study of blood T cells in healthy people across ages. Combining a sample-barcoded 5' primer with a J-beta primer mix, a second PCR ran for about 6 to 11 cycles. Using its own MiXCR run on the 5' RACE reads, TCRdb lists one record per CDR3 protein. The sample has over 950,000 distinct CDR3 sequences, roughly 50% seen once; the top ten hold 20% to 25%. Sequences were obtained from blood. Receptors were obtained from a woman aged 55-69 years in good health.

V gene TRBV14 combines with J gene TRBJ2-4, with D hard to call. CDR3 length equals 13 residues. V lost 3 bases, J lost 13 bases, and 16 bases lay in between. Germline V gives CDR1 SGHDN, CDR2 FVKESK. Here the CDR3 reads CASSQLGSTEQYF. As DNA, the CDR3 is TGTGCCAGCAGCCAGTTGGGATCTACAGAGCAGTACTTC.

The chain carries TRBV28 and TRBJ2-6, with D perhaps TRBD2 (6 bases). Trimming took off 4 bases at V and 4 bases at J, with 17 bases between the two ends. Germline values: CDR1 MDHEN, CDR2 SYDVKM. The CDR3 covers 17 residues. CDR3 sequence (DNA): TGTGCCAGCAGTTCCGGGGGTTCAGGGACCGGGGCCAACGTCCTGACTTTC. Encoded protein: CASSSGGSGTGANVLTF. The full variable domain, completed using reference TRBV28 and TRBJ2-6, is DVKVTQSSRYLVKRTGEKVFLECVQDMDHENMFWYRQDPGLGLRLIYFSYDVKMKEKGDIPEGYSVSREKKERFSLILESASTNQTSMYLCASSSGGSGTGANVLTFGAGSRLTVL.

This clonotype showed up just a few times. This chain links TRBV5-1 with TRBJ2-5; D is undetermined. Trimming stripped 5 bases from V and 2 bases from J, with 13 bases between. This CDR3 has 14 amino acids. Germline V CDR1 and CDR2: SGHRS, YFSETQ. CDR3 DNA sequence: TGCGCCAGCAGTACCCTCCCCAGTCAAGAGACCCAGTACTTC. This sequence encodes CASSTLPSQETQYF. The variable domain in full, with the rest retrieved from reference TRBV5-1 and TRBJ2-5, is KAGVTQTPRYLIKTRGQQVTLSCSPISGHRSVSWYQQTPGQGLQFLFEYFSETQRNKGNFPGRFSGRQFSNSRSEMNVSTLELGDSALYLCASSTLPSQETQYFGPGTRLLVL.

In DNA, the CDR3 is TGTGCCAGCAGTTTTCGGCAGCCCCAGCATTTT. It translates to CASSFRQPQHF. The V call is TRBV28, the J call TRBJ1-5; D remains ambiguous. The germline V gene encodes CDR1 MDHEN and CDR2 SYDVKM. Trimming took 3 bases from V and 7 from J, leaving 4 bases between them. The CDR3 length is 11 residues.

The rearrangement uses TRBV15 and TRBJ2-4, with unresolved D. The ends were cut back, 3 bases at V and 0 bases at J, with 15 bases in the middle. From germline, CDR1 is LNHNV and CDR2 YYDKDF (reference sequence). The CDR3 loop spans 17 amino acids. In DNA form, the CDR3 reads TGTGCCACCAGCAGTGATTCATCGTTCGGAGCCAAAAACATTCAGTACTTC. This sequence encodes CATSSDSSFGAKNIQYF.

This clonotype occurred a few times. The chain combines TRBV27 with TRBJ2-3; 8 bases fit TRBD2. V was pared by 5 bases and J by 0 bases, with 7 bases of the junction left unmatched. Germline loops: CDR1 MNHEY, CDR2 SMNVEV (reference sequence). There are 16 residues in the CDR3. The DNA for the CDR3 is TGTGCCAGCAGTCCGACCAGCGGGAGAAGCACAGATACGCAGTATTTT. This sequence encodes CASSPTSGRSTDTQYF.

In its sample, this clonotype was seen many times. The chain has TRBV20-1 and TRBJ2-1; D remains unclear. The V gene's germline CDR1 is DFQATT and CDR2 SNEGSKA (reference sequence). The V end was cut by 2 bases, the J end by 5 bases, with 10 bases between. The CDR3 spans 13 residues. In nucleotides, the CDR3 is TGCAGTGCTAGACCGGCCCTGAACAATGAGCAGTTCTTC. It codes for CSARPALNNEQFF.

The rearrangement joins TRBV12-3 or TRBV12-4 to TRBJ2-2, with 10 bases matching TRBD2. With 7 bases clipped from V and 0 bases from J, the junction kept 14 bases outside the gene matches. There are 19 residues in the CDR3. The CDR3 nucleotides read TGTGCCAGCATCCCTCGTCTAGCGGGAGATCCGACGAACACCGGGGAGCTGTTTTTT. Translation gives CASIPRLAGDPTNTGELFF.

The chain joins TRBV4-1 to TRBJ2-1; D gene ambiguous. Germline CDR1 is MGHRA and CDR2 is YSYEKL. The CDR3 spans 14 residues. The ends were cut back, 5 bases at V and 2 bases at J, with 10 bases in the middle. In DNA, the CDR3 is TGCGCCAGCAGCTCCGTCGTAACCTACAATGAGCAGTTCTTC. It yields the protein CASSSVVTYNEQFF.

The chain recombines TRBV29-1 with TRBJ2-3; D unclear. This CDR3 is built from 13 residues. Germline CDR1 reads SQVTM; CDR2 reads ANQGSEA. V was shortened by 4 bases and J by 4 bases, with 12 bases between the two germline ends. CDR3 in DNA: TGCAGCGTTGCCATCGGTGATGCAGATACGCAGTATTTT. This codes for CSVAIGDADTQYF.

This clonotype was picked up one time. The chain joins TRBV6-4 to TRBJ2-7; D not certain. CDR1 and CDR2 (germline): MRHNA, SNTAGT. The ends were cut back, 2 bases at V and 7 bases at J, with 12 bases in the middle. The CDR3 loop spans 13 amino acids. The CDR3, as DNA: TGTGCCAGCAGTGACGAGTGGCACGATGAGCAGTACTTC. This translates into CASSDEWHDEQYF.

This clonotype has only a few counts. This chain links TRBV28 with TRBJ2-7; D possibly corresponds to TRBD1 (6 bases). The length of the CDR3 is 12 residues. V shed 7 bases and J shed 7 bases, with 14 bases lying between them. The germline gives CDR1 MDHEN, CDR2 SYDVKM. CDR3 loop: CASNHRDNEQYF. The CDR3 coding sequence is TGTGCCAGCAACCACAGGGATAATGAGCAGTACTTC.

This sequence joins TRBV6-5 and TRBJ2-4; the D gene could be TRBD1 or TRBD2 (5 bases each). Germline CDR1 and CDR2: MNHEY and SVGAGI. This CDR3 comprises 12 residues. The CDR3 is CRLPGPGDIQYF. For the CDR3, the DNA is TGTCGACTACCGGGACCCGGGGACATTCAGTACTTC.

The rearrangement joins TRBV20-1 to TRBJ1-2, with a possible D match to TRBD1 (5 bases). Trimming stripped 3 bases from V and 7 bases from J, with 15 bases between. The germline CDR1 and CDR2 sequences are DFQATT and SNEGSKA (reference sequence). There are 13 residues in the CDR3. This CDR3 reads CSASLQGMSGYTF. For the CDR3, the DNA is TGCAGTGCTAGTTTGCAGGGAATGAGTGGCTACACCTTC.

The chain has TRBV7-6 and TRBJ2-7; D is possibly TRBD1 or TRBD2 (5 bases each). V lost 3 bases to trimming and J lost 0 bases, with 12 bases between them. CDR1 and CDR2 (germline): SGHVS, FNYEAQ. The CDR3 sequence is 15 residues long. CDR3 protein: CASSLGEAYSYEQYF. The CDR3, as DNA: TGTGCCAGCAGCTTGGGGGAAGCGTACTCCTACGAGCAGTACTTC. The whole variable domain, remainder taken from reference TRBV7-6 and TRBJ2-7, is GAGVSQSPRYKVTKRGQDVALRCDPISGHVSLYWYRQALGQGPEFLTYFNYEAQQDKSGLPNDRFSAERPEGSISTLTIQRTEQRDSAMYRCASSLGEAYSYEQYFGPGTRLTVT.

The J gene is TRBJ2-5, the V gene TRBV20-1, with D hard to call. Trimming left V 0 bases short and J 6 bases short, with 11 bases between. This CDR3 is 13 amino acids long. Germline assignment: CDR1 DFQATT and CDR2 SNEGSKA (reference sequence). CDR3 DNA: TGCAGTGCTAGAGATCCGGGTTTGCAGACCCAGTACTTC. Its translation: CSARDPGLQTQYF.

The chain carries TRBV5-1 and TRBJ2-7; possibly TRBD1 for D (6 bases). Germline loops: CDR1 SGHRS, CDR2 YFSETQ. Trimming removed 3 bases from V and 3 bases from J, with 13 bases in between. The CDR3 runs 14 residues. The CDR3 bases are TGCGCCAGCAGCTCACAGGGAACACTCTACGAGCAGTACTTC. Protein product: CASSSQGTLYEQYF.

The J gene is TRBJ2-1, the V gene TRBV7-9, with 7 bases fitting TRBD2. The CDR3 runs to 17 residues. The germline V gene has CDR1 SEHNR and CDR2 FQNEAQ (reference sequence). V dropped 2 bases and J dropped 2; count of bases not matched to a gene: 9. The CDR3 region has the DNA TGTGCCAGCAGCTTAAGGTGGGGAGGGCAGCCCTACAATGAGCAGTTCTTC. Amino acids: CASSLRWGGQPYNEQFF.

This clonotype was seen a handful of times. V is TRBV12-3 or TRBV12-4 and J is TRBJ2-4; possible D gene TRBD1, 7 bases. The CDR3 covers 14 residues. V lost 6 bases and J lost 6, with 15 bases in between. The CDR3 region is CASSKHRGGNIQYF. The DNA for the CDR3 is TGTGCCAGCAGCAAACACAGGGGAGGAAACATTCAGTACTTC.

Many counts were recorded for this clonotype. This rearrangement joins TRBV29-1 to TRBJ2-7; D is unresolved. This CDR3 has 12 residues. V was clipped by 2 bases and J by 1 base, with 6 bases between them. Per the germline V gene, CDR1 is SQVTM and CDR2 is ANQGSEA. The CDR3 DNA follows: TGCAGCGTTGAATCGGCGTCCTACGAGCAGTACTTC. This translates into CSVESASYEQYF.